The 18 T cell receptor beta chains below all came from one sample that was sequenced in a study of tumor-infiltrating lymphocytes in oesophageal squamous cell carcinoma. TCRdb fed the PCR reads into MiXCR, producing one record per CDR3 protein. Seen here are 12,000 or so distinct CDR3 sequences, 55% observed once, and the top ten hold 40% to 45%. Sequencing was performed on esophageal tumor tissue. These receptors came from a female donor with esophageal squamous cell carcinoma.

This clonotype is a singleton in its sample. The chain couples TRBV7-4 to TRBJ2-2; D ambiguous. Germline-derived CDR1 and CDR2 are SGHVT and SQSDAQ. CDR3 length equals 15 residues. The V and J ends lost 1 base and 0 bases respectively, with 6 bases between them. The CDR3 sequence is CASSLVLPNTGELFF. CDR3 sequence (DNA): TGTGCCAGCAGCTTAGTACTACCGAACACCGGGGAGCTGTTTTTT. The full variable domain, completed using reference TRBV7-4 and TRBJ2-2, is GAGVSQSPRYKVAKRGRDVALRCDSISGHVTLYWYRQTLGQGSEVLTYSQSDAQRDKSGRPSGRFSAERPERSVSTLKIQRTEQGDSAVYLCASSLVLPNTGELFFGEGSRLTVL.

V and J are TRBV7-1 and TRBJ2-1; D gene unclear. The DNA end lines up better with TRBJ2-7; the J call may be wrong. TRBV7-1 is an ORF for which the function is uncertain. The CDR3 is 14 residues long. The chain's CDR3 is CASSPSRSDNEQYF. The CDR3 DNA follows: TGTGCCAGCAGCCCCTCCCGGTCAGACAATGAGCAGTACTTC.

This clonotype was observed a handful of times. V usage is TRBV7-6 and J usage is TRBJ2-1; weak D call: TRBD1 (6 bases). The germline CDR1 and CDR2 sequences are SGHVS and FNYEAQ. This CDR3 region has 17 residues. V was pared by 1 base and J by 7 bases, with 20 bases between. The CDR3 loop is CASSLVHRAGFGNEQFF. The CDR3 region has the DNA TGTGCCAGCAGCTTAGTTCACAGGGCAGGGTTTGGTAATGAGCAGTTCTTC.

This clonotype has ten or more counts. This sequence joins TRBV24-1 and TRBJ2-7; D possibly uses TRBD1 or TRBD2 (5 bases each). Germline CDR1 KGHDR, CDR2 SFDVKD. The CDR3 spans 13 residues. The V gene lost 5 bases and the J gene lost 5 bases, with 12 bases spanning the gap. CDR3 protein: CATSGVGRDEQYF. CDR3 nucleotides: TGTGCCACCAGTGGAGTGGGACGGGACGAGCAGTACTTC.

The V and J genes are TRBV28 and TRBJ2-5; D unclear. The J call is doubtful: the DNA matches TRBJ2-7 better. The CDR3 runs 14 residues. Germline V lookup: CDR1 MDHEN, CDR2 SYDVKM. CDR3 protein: CASRRSADFYEQYF. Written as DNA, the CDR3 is TGTGCCAGCAGACGAAGCGCGGATTTTTACGAGCAGTACTTC.

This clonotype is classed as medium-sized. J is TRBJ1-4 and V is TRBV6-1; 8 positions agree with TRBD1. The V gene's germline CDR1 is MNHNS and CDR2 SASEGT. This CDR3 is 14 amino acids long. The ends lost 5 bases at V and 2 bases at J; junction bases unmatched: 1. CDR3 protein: CASSWTGTNEKLFF. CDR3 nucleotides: TGTGCCAGCAGTTGGACAGGGACTAATGAAAAACTGTTTTTT.

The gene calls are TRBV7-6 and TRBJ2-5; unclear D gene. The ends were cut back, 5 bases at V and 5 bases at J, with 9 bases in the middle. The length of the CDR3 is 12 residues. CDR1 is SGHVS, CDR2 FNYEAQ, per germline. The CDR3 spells CASSPQGETQYF. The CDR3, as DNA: TGTGCCAGCAGCCCACAAGGGGAGACCCAGTACTTC.

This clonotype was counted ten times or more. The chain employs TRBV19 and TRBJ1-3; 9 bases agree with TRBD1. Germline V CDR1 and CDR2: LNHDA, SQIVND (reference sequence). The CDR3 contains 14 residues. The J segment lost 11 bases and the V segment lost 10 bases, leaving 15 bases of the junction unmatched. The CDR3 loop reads CATGRTGGIVAIYF. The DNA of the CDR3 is TGTGCCACTGGGAGAACAGGGGGCATCGTCGCCATATATTTT.

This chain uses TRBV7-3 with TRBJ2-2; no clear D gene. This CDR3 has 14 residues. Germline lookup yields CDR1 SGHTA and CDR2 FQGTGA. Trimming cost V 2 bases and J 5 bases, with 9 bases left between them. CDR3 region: CASSLFPPTGELFF. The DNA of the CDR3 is TGTGCCAGCAGCTTATTTCCACCAACCGGGGAGCTGTTTTTT.

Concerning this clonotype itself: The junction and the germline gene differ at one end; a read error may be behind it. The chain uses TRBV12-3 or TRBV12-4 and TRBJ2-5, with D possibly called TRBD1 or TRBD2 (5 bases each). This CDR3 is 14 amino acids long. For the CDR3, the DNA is TGTGCCTGCAGTTTAGGTGGGACCCAAGAGACCCAGTACTTC. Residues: CACSLGGTQETQYF.

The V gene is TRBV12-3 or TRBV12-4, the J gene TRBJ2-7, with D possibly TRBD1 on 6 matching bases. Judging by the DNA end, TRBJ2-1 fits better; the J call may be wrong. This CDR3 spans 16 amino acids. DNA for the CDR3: TGTGCCAGCACCACCACAGGGTACACCGGGTCCTACGAGCAGTTCTTC. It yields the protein CASTTTGYTGSYEQFF.

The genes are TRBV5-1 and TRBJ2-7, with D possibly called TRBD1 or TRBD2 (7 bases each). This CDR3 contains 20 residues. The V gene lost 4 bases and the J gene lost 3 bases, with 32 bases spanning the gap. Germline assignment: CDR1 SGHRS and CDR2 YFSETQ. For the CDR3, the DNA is TGCGCCAGCAGCCCTAAGGGGGCCGAAACGACGGGGCGGGGGTTCTACGAGCAGTACTTC. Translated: CASSPKGAETTGRGFYEQYF.

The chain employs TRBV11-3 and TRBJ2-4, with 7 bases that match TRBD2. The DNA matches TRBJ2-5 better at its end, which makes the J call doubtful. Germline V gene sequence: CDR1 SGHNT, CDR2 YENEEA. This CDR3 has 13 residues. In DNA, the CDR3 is TGTGCCAGCAGCCTCGGGACTAAAGAGACCCAGTACTTC. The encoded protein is CASSLGTKETQYF.

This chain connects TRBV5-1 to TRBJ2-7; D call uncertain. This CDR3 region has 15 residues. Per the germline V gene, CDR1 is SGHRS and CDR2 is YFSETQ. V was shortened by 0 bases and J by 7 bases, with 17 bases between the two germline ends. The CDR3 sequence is CASSLVGLTYNEQYF. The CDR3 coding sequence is TGCGCCAGCAGCTTGGTCGGATTGACCTACAATGAGCAGTACTTC.

The CDR3 nucleotides are TGTGCCAGCAGCCCATGGACAGGGGGCACAGATACGCAGTATTTT. Protein sequence: CASSPWTGGTDTQYF. This sequence joins TRBV7-4 and TRBJ2-3; 9 positions match TRBD1. The CDR3 covers 15 residues. Germline lookup yields CDR1 SGHVT and CDR2 SQSDAQ. V lost 5 bases and J lost 1; bases outside the gene matches: 4.

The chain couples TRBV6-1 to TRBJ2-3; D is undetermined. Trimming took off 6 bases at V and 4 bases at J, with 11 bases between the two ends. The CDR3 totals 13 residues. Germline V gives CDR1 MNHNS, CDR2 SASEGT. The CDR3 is CASSYTRADTQYF. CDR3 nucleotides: TGTGCCAGCAGCTATACCCGGGCAGATACGCAGTATTTT.

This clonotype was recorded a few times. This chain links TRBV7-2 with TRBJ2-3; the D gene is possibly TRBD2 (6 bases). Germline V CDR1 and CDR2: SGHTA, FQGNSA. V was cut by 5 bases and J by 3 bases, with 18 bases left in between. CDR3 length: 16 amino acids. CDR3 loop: CASSPRRAGVTDTQYF. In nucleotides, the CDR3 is TGTGCCAGCAGCCCAAGAAGAGCGGGTGTTACAGATACGCAGTATTTT.

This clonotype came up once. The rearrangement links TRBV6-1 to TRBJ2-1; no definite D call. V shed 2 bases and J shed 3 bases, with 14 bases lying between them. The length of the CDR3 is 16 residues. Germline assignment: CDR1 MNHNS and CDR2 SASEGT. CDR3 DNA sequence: TGTGCCAGCAGTGAACTTATGGGCGCACTCTACAATGAGCAGTTCTTC. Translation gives CASSELMGALYNEQFF.